This T cell receptor beta chain was obtained from a study of shared clonotypes between healthy human individuals. Germline assignment: CDR1 SEHNR and CDR2 FQNEAQ (reference sequence). V lost 5 bases to trimming and J lost 3 bases; unmatched junction nucleotides: 13. The CDR3 contains 16 residues. Each sorted subset replicate got 200 ng genomic DNA, roughly 30,000 genomes. Assay: immunoSEQ multiplex PCR; the TCRdb copy retains only in-frame clones and omits some. In the table there are roughly 2.6 million clones, roughly nine tenths of which are singletons. Into CD45RA+ naive and CD45RA-negative memory subsets, the CD4+ cells were split.

The sequenced sample was naive CD4+ T cells sorted from blood. The sample's subset: CD45RA+ positively selected. The sequence came from a man between 18 and 35 years old in good health. The chain has TRBV7-9 and TRBJ2-7, with TRBD1 matching 7 bases. The CDR3 spells CASSHPIGTEFYEQYF. CDR3 DNA sequence: TGTGCCAGCAGCCATCCCATCGGGACAGAGTTCTACGAGCAGTACTTC. The full variable domain, completed using reference TRBV7-9 and TRBJ2-7, is DTGVSQNPRHKITKRGQNVTFRCDPISEHNRLYWYRQTLGQGPEFLTYFQNEAQLEKSRLLSDRFSAERPKGSFSTLEIQRTEQGDSAMYLCASSHPIGTEFYEQYFGPGTRLTVT.